The next 16 T cell receptor beta chains were all read from a single sample in a study of blood T cell repertoires in COVID-19. Produced via immunoSEQ multiplex PCR; TCRdb's table is partial and in-frame only. The sample contains about 200,000 clones, approximately 84% of which appear only once. The sample was peripheral blood. All receptors derive from an elderly woman with acute or convalescent COVID-19.

The chain couples TRBV7-6 to TRBJ2-7; 12 bases match TRBD2. The V gene's germline CDR1 is SGHVS and CDR2 FNYEAQ. J gave up 0 bases and V 5 bases, and 11 bases lay outside the gene matches. This CDR3 comprises 18 residues. The CDR3 is CASSMNEGLAGFSYEQYF. CDR3 nucleotides: TGTGCCAGCAGCATGAACGAGGGACTAGCGGGTTTCTCCTACGAGCAGTACTTC. Looking up the rest from reference TRBV7-6 and TRBJ2-7 gives the full variable domain: GAGVSQSPRYKVTKRGQDVALRCDPISGHVSLYWYRQALGQGPEFLTYFNYEAQQDKSGLPNDRFSAERPEGSISTLTIQRTEQRDSAMYRCASSMNEGLAGFSYEQYFGPGTRLTVT.

J is TRBJ2-1 and V is TRBV7-2, with 8 bases matching TRBD1. Germline V gene sequence: CDR1 SGHTA, CDR2 FQGNSA. The CDR3 consists of 18 residues. J gave up 9 bases and V 2 bases, and 18 bases lay outside the gene matches. The DNA for the CDR3 is TGTGCCAGCAGCTTATGGGGGACAGGCACGTTTGGAGGAGGTGAGCAGTTCTTC. It translates to CASSLWGTGTFGGGEQFF.

The genes are TRBV9 and TRBJ2-7; D is uncertain. Trimming left V 0 bases short and J 2 bases short, with 6 bases between. The CDR3 is 13 residues long. From germline, CDR1 is SGDLS and CDR2 YYNGEE. The CDR3 reads CASSVGAAYEQYF. The DNA for the CDR3 is TGTGCCAGCAGCGTAGGGGCAGCCTACGAGCAGTACTTC. Full variable domain (missing parts from reference TRBV9 and TRBJ2-7): DSGVTQTPKHLITATGQRVTLRCSPRSGDLSVYWYQQSLDQGLQFLIQYYNGEERAKGNILERFSAQQFPDLHSELNLSSLELGDSALYFCASSVGAAYEQYFGPGTRLTVT.

The chain has TRBV3-1 (or the pseudogene TRBV3-2) and TRBJ2-7, with 7 bases that match TRBD2. V gave up 5 bases and J gave up 1 base; unmatched junction bases: 5. Germline lookup yields CDR1 LGHDT and CDR2 YNNKEL (reference sequence). The CDR3 contains 14 residues. In DNA form, the CDR3 reads TGTGCCAGCAGCTCACTAGCGTCATCCTACGAGCAGTACTTC. It codes for CASSSLASSYEQYF.

This chain joins TRBV6-1 and TRBJ1-5, with D unclear. The germline V gene encodes CDR1 MNHNS and CDR2 SASEGT. The V end lost 2 bases, the J end lost 2 bases, and 4 bases lay between the germline ends. This CDR3 contains 13 residues. Here the CDR3 DNA reads TGTGCCAGCAGTGAACAGGGCAATCAGCCCCAGCATTTT. This encodes CASSEQGNQPQHF.

The chain combines TRBV5-6 with TRBJ1-1; D is unclear. The V gene's germline CDR1 is SGHDT and CDR2 YYEEEE. Trimming removed 4 bases from V and 1 base from J, with 8 bases in between. The CDR3 length is 13 residues. CDR3 residues: CASSIRPNTEAFF. The CDR3 nucleotides are TGTGCCAGCAGCATTCGTCCGAACACTGAAGCTTTCTTT.

J is TRBJ1-2 and V is TRBV24-1; a weak D match, TRBD1 (6 bases). CDR3 length: 17 residues. Looked up from germline, CDR1 is KGHDR and CDR2 is SFDVKD. V gave up 4 bases and J gave up 4 bases, with 21 bases separating them. CDR3 in amino acids: CATSDGDKGSLSYGYTF. DNA of the CDR3: TGTGCCACCAGTGACGGGGACAAAGGCTCCCTCTCCTATGGCTACACCTTC.

The rearrangement uses TRBV14 and TRBJ1-1; D is unclear. The V end lost 5 bases, the J end lost 2 bases, and 6 bases lay between the germline ends. The CDR3 length is 12 residues. Looked up from germline, CDR1 is SGHDN and CDR2 is FVKESK. Here the CDR3 reads CASSYGNTEAFF. The CDR3 DNA is TGTGCCAGCAGCTACGGTAACACTGAAGCTTTCTTT.

J is TRBJ1-6 and V is TRBV30, with TRBD1 as a possible D gene (5 bases). In germline, CDR1 is GTSNPN, CDR2 SVGIG (reference sequence). V was shortened by 4 bases and J by 8 bases, with 9 bases between the two germline ends. The CDR3 runs to 12 residues. CDR3 in amino acids: CAWTGTYSPLHF. CDR3 nucleotides: TGTGCCTGGACCGGGACTTATTCACCCCTCCACTTT.

This sequence joins TRBV9 and TRBJ2-5; 9 nucleotides line up with TRBD1. V dropped 3 bases and J dropped 4; count of bases not matched to a gene: 4. Per the germline V gene, CDR1 is SGDLS and CDR2 is YYNGEE. CDR3 size: 14 residues. The CDR3, as DNA: TGTGCCAGCAGCGACAGGGGGCATGCAGAGACCCAGTACTTC. Translated, it gives CASSDRGHAETQYF. Full variable domain (remainder filled in from reference TRBV9 and TRBJ2-5): DSGVTQTPKHLITATGQRVTLRCSPRSGDLSVYWYQQSLDQGLQFLIQYYNGEERAKGNILERFSAQQFPDLHSELNLSSLELGDSALYFCASSDRGHAETQYFGPGTRLLVL.

The V and J genes are TRBV5-6 and TRBJ2-3; D gene unclear. V was clipped by 4 bases and J by 1 base, with 16 bases between them. The length of the CDR3 is 16 residues. Germline-derived CDR1 and CDR2 are SGHDT and YYEEEE. The CDR3 region is CASSRERSRGTDTQYF. The CDR3 DNA reads as TGTGCCAGCAGCCGCGAGCGTTCCCGCGGCACAGATACGCAGTATTTT.

J is TRBJ2-1 and V is TRBV5-1; TRBD2 matches at 11 bases. CDR1 and CDR2 from the germline V gene are SGHRS and YFSETQ. The CDR3 has 16 amino acids. V shed 4 bases, J shed 4 bases, and the junction held 7 bases outside the gene matches. CDR3 nucleotide sequence: TGCGCCAGCAGCGACGGACTAGCGGGTATTTACAATGAGCAGTTCTTC. Translation: CASSDGLAGIYNEQFF.

The chain uses TRBV29-1 and TRBJ2-2; 9 bases fit TRBD2. V lost 4 bases, J lost 5 bases, and 5 bases stayed unmatched. Germline V gene lookup returns CDR1 SQVTM and CDR2 ANQGSEA. This CDR3 is 14 amino acids long. CDR3 nucleotides: TGCAGCGTTGGGGCGGGAGGGCCGACCGGGGAGCTGTTTTTT. This sequence encodes CSVGAGGPTGELFF.

V is TRBV7-8 and J is TRBJ1-1, with D maybe TRBD1 (5 bases). Germline lookup yields CDR1 SGHVS and CDR2 FQNEAQ. Trimming pared 6 bases from V and 1 base from J, leaving 9 bases between. The length of the CDR3 is 13 residues. The CDR3: CASRLTGNTEAFF. CDR3 coding DNA: TGTGCCAGCAGACTAACAGGGAACACTGAAGCTTTCTTT. The full variable domain, with the rest looked up from reference TRBV7-8 and TRBJ1-1, is GAGVSQSPRYKVAKRGQDVALRCDPISGHVSLFWYQQALGQGPEFLTYFQNEAQLDKSGLPSDRFFAERPEGSVSTLKIQRTQQEDSAVYLCASRLTGNTEAFFGQGTRLTVV.

This chain joins TRBV7-2 and TRBJ1-4; D might be TRBD1 (6 bases). This CDR3 is 14 amino acids long. Germline CDR1 reads SGHTA; CDR2 reads FQGNSA. V was shortened by 2 bases and J by 8 bases, with 12 bases between the two germline ends. In DNA form, the CDR3 reads TGTGCCAGCAGCTTAAGGCAGGGGTGGGAAAAACTGTTTTTT. Translating gives CASSLRQGWEKLFF.

The J gene is TRBJ2-3, the V gene TRBV4-2; 8 bases line up with TRBD1. Trimming took 1 base from V and 5 from J; bases not matched to a gene: 11. CDR1 LGHNA and CDR2 YNFKEQ come from the germline V gene. CDR3 length: 17 residues. CDR3 sequence (DNA): TGTGCCAGCAGCCAAGCCCATGGACAGGGTGTGGAAGATACGCAGTATTTT. Its protein product is CASSQAHGQGVEDTQYF.